What follows are 18 T cell receptor beta chains derived from one specimen sequenced in a study of cytomegalovirus exposure and HLA in healthy donors. A multiplex PCR was run with 60 Vbeta primers and 13 Jbeta primers. Repertoires were generated with immunoSEQ multiplex PCR, while TCRdb's copy carries only in-frame clones and drops some. The sample records some 100,000 clones, about two thirds being singletons. The material sequenced was PBMCs. The receptors were sampled from a woman in her seventies in good health and CMV-seropositive.

The chain has TRBV7-8 and TRBJ2-1; 10 positions match TRBD2. The J segment lost 4 bases and the V segment lost 5 bases, leaving 5 bases of the junction unmatched. Germline-derived CDR1 and CDR2 are SGHVS and FQNEAQ. This CDR3 has 15 amino acids. CDR3 DNA: TGTGCCAGCAGCCAATGGACTAGCGGATACAATGAGCAGTTCTTC. Protein sequence: CASSQWTSGYNEQFF.

The rearrangement uses TRBV27 and TRBJ2-7, with a possible D match to TRBD1 (6 bases). This CDR3 contains 14 residues. In germline, CDR1 is MNHEY, CDR2 SMNVEV (reference sequence). Trimming pared 3 bases from V and 2 bases from J, leaving 11 bases between. The chain's CDR3 is CASSFRQATYEQYF. The CDR3 DNA is TGTGCCAGCAGTTTCAGACAGGCTACCTACGAGCAGTACTTC.

The gene calls are TRBV2 and TRBJ2-5, with D tentatively TRBD2 (5 bases). Germline V gene sequence: CDR1 SNHLY, CDR2 FYNNEI. The CDR3 consists of 15 residues. V shed 7 bases and J shed 1 base, with 16 bases lying between them. CDR3 sequence (DNA): TGTGCCAGCACCCCGCAAGCGGCGGTCCAAGAGACCCAGTACTTC. Amino acids: CASTPQAAVQETQYF.

V usage is TRBV11-2 and J usage is TRBJ2-7, with D maybe TRBD1 (6 bases). The length of the CDR3 is 12 residues. V dropped 7 bases and J dropped 3 bases, with 10 bases sitting between them. Germline V gene data show CDR1 as SGHAT and CDR2 as FQNNGV. The CDR3 region is CASTLGGYEQYF. The CDR3, as DNA: TGTGCCAGCACTTTAGGGGGCTACGAGCAGTACTTC.

The V and J genes are TRBV7-2 and TRBJ1-2; no reliable D call. Trimming cost V 2 bases and J 0 bases, with 13 bases left between them. This CDR3 is built from 16 residues. Germline V gives CDR1 SGHTA, CDR2 FQGNSA. The CDR3 DNA reads TGTGCCAGCAGCTTATATTTGGGCAGCTCTAACTATGGCTACACCTTC. Its protein product is CASSLYLGSSNYGYTF.

The chain couples TRBV6-1 to TRBJ1-4; D perhaps matches TRBD1 (5 bases). Trimming pared 4 bases from V and 8 bases from J, leaving 20 bases between. The germline CDR1 and CDR2 sequences are MNHNS and SASEGT. The CDR3 is made up of 16 amino acids. The CDR3 reads CASSVTTGQGSEKLFF. The CDR3 DNA follows: TGTGCCAGCAGTGTCACAACGGGCCAGGGTAGCGAAAAACTGTTTTTT.

The chain joins TRBV6-4 to TRBJ1-5; D not resolved. Trimming took off 11 bases at V and 2 bases at J, with 16 bases between the two ends. Germline V lookup: CDR1 MRHNA, CDR2 SNTAGT. The CDR3 is 14 residues long. CDR3 protein: CAPPTREGNQPQHF. CDR3 nucleotide sequence: TGTGCCCCACCAACGCGGGAGGGCAATCAGCCCCAGCATTTT.

This chain uses TRBV2 with TRBJ2-3, with D possibly matching TRBD2 (7 bases). From germline, CDR1 is SNHLY and CDR2 FYNNEI. This CDR3 has 15 amino acids. V shed 3 bases and J shed 3 bases, with 13 bases lying between them. The chain's CDR3 is CASSDRGGLTDTQYF. CDR3 DNA sequence: TGTGCCAGCAGTGATAGGGGGGGCCTTACAGATACGCAGTATTTT.

This clone was seen only once. The rearrangement uses TRBV5-8 and TRBJ1-5; TRBD1 matches at 9 bases. CDR3 length: 17 residues. Per germline, CDR1 SGHTS and CDR2 YDEGEE. Trimming took 4 bases from V and 7 from J; bases not matched to a gene: 15. CDR3 sequence: CASSPSFSGTGFQPQHF. The CDR3, as DNA: TGTGCCAGCAGCCCAAGCTTCTCCGGGACAGGGTTCCAGCCCCAGCATTTT.

The V call is TRBV5-1, the J call TRBJ1-2, with no clear D. V lost 0 bases and J 0 bases, leaving 12 bases between the germline ends. The CDR3 consists of 16 residues. Germline CDR1 is SGHRS and CDR2 is YFSETQ. In DNA, the CDR3 is TGCGCCAGCAGCTTGGCCGTAGACTTGACTAACTATGGCTACACCTTC. It is translated as CASSLAVDLTNYGYTF.

The rearrangement uses TRBV15 and TRBJ1-4, with D possibly matching TRBD1 (5 bases). CDR3 length equals 15 residues. Looked up from germline, CDR1 is LNHNV and CDR2 is YYDKDF (reference sequence). V gave up 1 base and J gave up 2 bases, with 8 bases separating them. The CDR3 is CATSRVGATNEKLFF. The CDR3 bases are TGTGCCACCAGCAGAGTAGGGGCCACTAATGAAAAACTGTTTTTT.

This clone was counted a few times. V usage is TRBV18 and J usage is TRBJ2-7; 7 bases line up with TRBD1. Looked up from germline, CDR1 is KGHSH and CDR2 is LQKENI. The CDR3 contains 13 residues. Trimming at V came to 5 bases and at J to 5 bases, leaving 6 bases not matched to a gene. The CDR3 DNA sequence: TGTGCCAGCTCAATAACGACAGGGAACGAGCAGTACTTC. Translated: CASSITTGNEQYF.

This sequence joins TRBV5-8 and TRBJ2-7; 7 bases fit TRBD1. V shed 7 bases, J shed 4 bases, and the junction held 5 bases outside the gene matches. The CDR3 consists of 12 residues. Germline V lookup: CDR1 SGHTS, CDR2 YDEGEE. The DNA for the CDR3 is TGTGCCAGCTCATCGACAGGGTACGAGCAGTACTTC. It specifies CASSSTGYEQYF.

This chain links TRBV29-1 with TRBJ1-1; possibly TRBD1 for D (5 bases). This CDR3 contains 12 residues. Deletions cut 0 bases from V and 6 bases from J, with 8 bases between. Germline V gene data show CDR1 as SQVTM and CDR2 as ANQGSEA. CDR3 protein: CSVEDWGAEAFF. Here the CDR3 DNA reads TGCAGCGTTGAAGATTGGGGGGCTGAAGCTTTCTTT.

The V gene is TRBV11-2, the J gene TRBJ1-6; maybe TRBD1 (5 bases). CDR1 and CDR2 (germline): SGHAT, FQNNGV. The CDR3 length is 16 residues. The V end lost 5 bases, the J end lost 6 bases, and 17 bases lay between the germline ends. The CDR3 protein is CASSGRVTTANSPLHF. CDR3 DNA sequence: TGTGCCAGCAGCGGCAGAGTTACGACAGCTAATTCACCCCTCCACTTT.

The rearrangement links TRBV6-1 to TRBJ2-3, with D possibly being TRBD2 (5 bases). V lost 6 bases to trimming and J lost 6 bases, with 19 bases between them. Germline-derived CDR1 and CDR2 are MNHNS and SASEGT. The CDR3 is 15 residues long. Written as DNA, the CDR3 is TGTGCCAGCAGGGAGGTGCCACTTAACGGGGATACGCAGTATTTT. Its protein is CASREVPLNGDTQYF.

This clone was counted a single time. The chain is built from TRBV30 and TRBJ2-3, with 9 nucleotides matching TRBD2. Germline assignment: CDR1 GTSNPN and CDR2 SVGIG (reference sequence). Trimming cost V 6 bases and J 5 bases; bases outside gene matches: 6. The CDR3 has 13 amino acids. The CDR3 region has the DNA TGTGCCTGTGGCGGGGGGGCCGGAGATACGCAGTATTTT. Protein product: CACGGGAGDTQYF.

The chain's CDR3 is CASSLADNPNTEAFF. The CDR3 nucleotides are TGTGCCAGCAGCTTAGCAGACAACCCCAACACTGAAGCTTTCTTT. This rearrangement joins TRBV7-9 to TRBJ1-1; unclear D gene. The CDR3 is made up of 15 amino acids. The germline CDR1 and CDR2 sequences are SEHNR and FQNEAQ (reference sequence). Deletions cut 0 bases from V and 2 bases from J, with 10 bases between.